This is a list of T cell receptor beta chains from one sample in a study of T-cell memory formation after mild COVID-19. TCRdb called the 5' RACE reads again in MiXCR, with one record for every CDR3 protein. Here the sample spans about 150,000 distinct CDR3 sequences, roughly 15% being singletons. Input material: PBMCs or a T cell subset sorted from them (not recorded which). The source of these receptors is an adult woman who had mild COVID-19 (a few samples of this study predate the infection). Cell type and time point are not known. CDR3s include the opening cysteine and the closing phenylalanine or tryptophan. The D gene is left open where the match is weak.

V,D,CDR3
TRBV5-4,-,CASSYYRYANTEAFF
TRBV7-9,-,CASSLHRARGTDTQYF
TRBV18,TRBD1,CASSPKQGATYNEQFF
TRBV7-9,-,CASSPEGSEQYF
TRBV15,-,CATSRDETDYEQYF
TRBV10-2,TRBD1,CASSGTQGARTEAFF
TRBV6-5,TRBD1,CASSSWTGNTEAFF
TRBV29-1,-,CSAIMVRKFF
TRBV5-1,-,CASSLVVSSYEQYF
TRBV5-1,TRBD1,CASSPSGTGQHRELFF
TRBV10-3,-,CAISVGNPYEQYF
TRBV19,-,CASSKVYDGNIQYF
TRBV2,-,CASGLLSPGTEAFF
TRBV3-1,TRBD2,CASSQDSLAGGPYNEQFF
TRBV10-3,-,CAISAGNTGELFF
TRBV7-9,-,CASSLAWTVSTQYF
TRBV9,TRBD2,CASSVYLAGAYNEQFF
TRBV7-8,-,CASSLVPGLEQFF
TRBV7-3,TRBD2,CASSFSGGAEDTQYF
TRBV20-1,-,CSVPRRPRSYEQYF
TRBV20-1,-,CSARDKAVEDTEAFF
TRBV11-2,-,CASSLVTLPDTQYF
TRBV7-2,-,CASSLSQGTGELFF
TRBV5-1,-,CANLRVGQRKGAEAFF
TRBV5-1,TRBD1,CASRPGQGMYEQYF
TRBV6-5,TRBD2,CASSYSKTSGRRADTQYF
TRBV5-1,TRBD1,CASSTGGLTDTQYF
TRBV12-3/TRBV12-4,-,CASSSGGWNNEQFF